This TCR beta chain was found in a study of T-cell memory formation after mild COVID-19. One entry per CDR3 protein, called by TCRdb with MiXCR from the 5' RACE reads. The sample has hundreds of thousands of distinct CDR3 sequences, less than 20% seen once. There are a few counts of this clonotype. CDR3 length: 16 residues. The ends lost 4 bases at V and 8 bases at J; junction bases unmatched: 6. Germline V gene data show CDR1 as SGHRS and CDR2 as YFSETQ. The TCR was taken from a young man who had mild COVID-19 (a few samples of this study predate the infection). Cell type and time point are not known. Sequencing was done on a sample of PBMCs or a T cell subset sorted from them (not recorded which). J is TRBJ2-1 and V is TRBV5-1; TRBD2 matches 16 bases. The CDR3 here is CASSPGTSGGDDEQFF. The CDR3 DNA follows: TGCGCCAGCAGCCCCGGGACTAGCGGGGGGGACGATGAGCAGTTCTTC. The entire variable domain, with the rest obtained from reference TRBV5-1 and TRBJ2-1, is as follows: KAGVTQTPRYLIKTRGQQVTLSCSPISGHRSVSWYQQTPGQGLQFLFEYFSETQRNKGNFPGRFSGRQFSNSRSEMNVSTLELGDSALYLCASSPGTSGGDDEQFFGPGTRLTVL.